The 32 T cell receptor beta chains below come from one sample, sequenced in a study of blood T cell repertoires in COVID-19. Repertoires were generated with immunoSEQ multiplex PCR, while TCRdb's copy carries only in-frame clones and drops some. The sample records a few hundred thousand clones, 80% to 90% being singletons. The material sequenced was PBMCs or T cells enriched from blood (not recorded which). These TCRs come from a woman between 55 and 75 years old who had recovered from COVID-19.

The count of this clone is one. The CDR3 region is CAISDGTVLTDTQYF. Here the CDR3 DNA reads TGTGCCATCAGTGATGGGACAGTCCTCACAGATACGCAGTATTTT. This chain links TRBV10-3 with TRBJ2-3, with 7 bases that match TRBD1. Germline V CDR1 and CDR2: ENHRY, SYGVKD. The CDR3 consists of 15 residues. J gave up 2 bases and V 3 bases, and 5 bases lay outside the gene matches.

The chain recombines TRBV28 with TRBJ1-5, with D perhaps TRBD1 (5 bases). Per germline, CDR1 MDHEN and CDR2 SYDVKM. CDR3 length: 12 amino acids. Trimming shortened V by 10 bases and J by 6 bases, and 13 bases separated the two germline ends. The CDR3 loop is CAIAGFGQPQHF. CDR3 in DNA: TGTGCCATCGCAGGGTTCGGTCAGCCCCAGCATTTT.

V is TRBV4-1 and J is TRBJ2-3; 12 nucleotides align to TRBD2. Germline values: CDR1 MGHRA, CDR2 YSYEKL. CDR3 size: 19 residues. V was pared by 3 bases and J by 1 base, with 11 bases of the junction left unmatched. The chain's CDR3 is CASSQVSSGGAIGTDTQYF. The DNA of the CDR3 is TGCGCCAGCAGCCAGGTTTCTAGCGGGGGGGCCATCGGCACAGATACGCAGTATTTT.

The genes are TRBV6-1 and TRBJ1-5; TRBD1 aligns across 7 bases. The V and J ends lost 3 bases and 5 bases, in that order; junction bases with no gene match: 4. This CDR3 contains 14 residues. CDR1 MNHNS and CDR2 SASEGT come from the germline V gene. The CDR3 reads CASSDGTAYQPQHF. For the CDR3, the DNA is TGTGCCAGCAGTGACGGGACAGCGTATCAGCCCCAGCATTTT.

The chain carries TRBV7-9 and TRBJ2-2; 10 positions match TRBD1. Trimming at V came to 5 bases and at J to 4 bases, leaving 7 bases not matched to a gene. The germline gives CDR1 SEHNR, CDR2 FQNEAQ (reference sequence). The CDR3 runs to 16 residues. The DNA for the CDR3 is TGTGCCAGCAGCATTTGGACAGGGGGGGTCACCGGGGAGCTGTTTTTT. Amino acid sequence: CASSIWTGGVTGELFF.

As to this clone: The sample holds other DNA sequences that translate to the same CDR3. The V gene is TRBV5-1, the J gene TRBJ1-2, with D maybe TRBD1 (5 bases). This CDR3 contains 13 residues. Trimming removed 1 base at V and 3 bases at J, with 7 bases between. Germline CDR1 and CDR2: SGHRS and YFSETQ. CDR3 loop: CASSLTGDYGYTF. In DNA form, the CDR3 reads TGCGCCAGCAGCTTGACGGGGGACTATGGCTACACCTTC.

The V gene is TRBV7-8, the J gene TRBJ1-6; D might be TRBD1 (5 bases). This CDR3 region has 12 residues. Trimming took off 2 bases at V and 9 bases at J, with 5 bases between the two ends. Germline lookup yields CDR1 SGHVS and CDR2 FQNEAQ. CDR3 nucleotides: TGTGCCAGCAGCTTAAGGGGTTCACCCCTCCACTTT. Amino acids: CASSLRGSPLHF.

The chain joins TRBV5-5 to TRBJ2-7; no clear D gene. CDR3 length: 15 amino acids. V lost 3 bases and J lost 2, with 15 bases in between. Germline CDR1 is SGHKS and CDR2 is YYEKEE (reference sequence). The CDR3 DNA is TGTGCCAGCAGCTATGGCGTAGGTACTACCTACGAGCAGTACGTC. Its translation is CASSYGVGTTYEQYV.

The chain uses TRBV4-1 and TRBJ1-5; 7 positions match TRBD1. The germline V gene has CDR1 MGHRA and CDR2 YSYEKL. The ends lost 2 bases at V and 4 bases at J; junction bases unmatched: 5. This CDR3 is built from 15 residues. The CDR3 DNA is TGCGCCAGCAGCCAAAGGGACAGCCAGAATCAGCCCCAGCATTTT. This sequence encodes CASSQRDSQNQPQHF.

The chain couples TRBV2 to TRBJ1-6; 10 bases fit TRBD1. CDR3 size: 17 residues. J was trimmed by 0 bases and V by 7 bases; bases with no gene match: 6. Germline V CDR1 and CDR2: SNHLY, FYNNEI. The CDR3 loop is CASTGDRGFSYNSPLHF. The CDR3, as DNA: TGTGCCAGCACCGGGGACAGGGGTTTCTCCTATAATTCACCCCTCCACTTT.

The CDR3 DNA follows: TGTGCTAGTGGTTATCCCGGCGGGGAGCTGTTTTTT. Translating it yields CASGYPGGELFF. The V gene is TRBV12-5, the J gene TRBJ2-2; D is ambiguous. V was clipped by 4 bases and J by 7 bases, with 7 bases between them. CDR1 and CDR2 (germline): LGHNT, FRNRAP. This CDR3 has 12 residues.

The rearrangement links TRBV7-2 to TRBJ2-3; D might be TRBD2 (6 bases). Germline CDR1 reads SGHTA; CDR2 reads FQGNSA. The CDR3 consists of 14 residues. The V and J ends lost 5 bases and 6 bases respectively, with 15 bases between them. The CDR3 loop reads CASSPRGVGDTQYF. In DNA form, the CDR3 reads TGTGCCAGCAGCCCCCGCGGGGTGGGGGATACGCAGTATTTT.

DNA for the CDR3: TGTGCCACCAGTGCCAGGGGATGGGCCAATGAGCAGTTCTTC. Translating it yields CATSARGWANEQFF. V and J are TRBV24-1 and TRBJ2-1; weak D call: TRBD1 (6 bases). V dropped 5 bases and J dropped 6 bases, with 13 bases sitting between them. The CDR3 consists of 14 residues. Germline loops: CDR1 KGHDR, CDR2 SFDVKD.

The chain uses TRBV5-1 and TRBJ1-4; TRBD1 is a possible D gene (6 bases). The V and J ends lost 4 bases and 4 bases respectively, with 14 bases between them. Germline V gives CDR1 SGHRS, CDR2 YFSETQ. The CDR3 consists of 15 residues. The CDR3 DNA reads as TGCGCCAGCAGCCCACAGGACAGTCTTAATGAAAAACTGTTTTTT. Encoded protein: CASSPQDSLNEKLFF.

This sequence joins TRBV5-5 and TRBJ2-7; perhaps TRBD1 as D (5 bases). Germline assignment: CDR1 SGHKS and CDR2 YYEKEE (reference sequence). The V end lost 2 bases, the J end lost 3 bases, and 9 bases lay between the germline ends. The CDR3 length is 13 residues. The CDR3 sequence is CASSLGGHYEQYF. CDR3 bases: TGTGCCAGCAGCTTAGGCGGACACTACGAGCAGTACTTC. Full variable domain (missing parts from reference TRBV5-5 and TRBJ2-7): DAGVTQSPTHLIKTRGQQVTLRCSPISGHKSVSWYQQVLGQGPQFIFQYYEKEERGRGNFPDRFSARQFPNYSSELNVNALLLGDSALYLCASSLGGHYEQYFGPGTRLTVT.

J is TRBJ2-3 and V is TRBV5-1; 13 bases are shared with TRBD2. The CDR3 runs to 16 residues. V lost 4 bases and J lost 5; bases outside the gene matches: 7. The V gene's germline CDR1 is SGHRS and CDR2 YFSETQ. The CDR3 protein is CASSRGLAGVEDTQYF. The CDR3 DNA reads TGCGCCAGCAGCCGAGGACTAGCGGGGGTGGAAGATACGCAGTATTTT.

The chain employs TRBV10-3 and TRBJ2-3; D is possibly TRBD2 (6 bases). The CDR3 spans 17 residues. CDR1 is ENHRY and CDR2 is SYGVKD in the germline V gene. The ends were cut back, 0 bases at V and 9 bases at J, with 22 bases in the middle. The CDR3 protein is CAISESKGGSAQGTQYF. CDR3 nucleotide sequence: TGTGCCATCAGTGAGTCGAAGGGAGGTAGCGCTCAAGGGACGCAGTATTTT.

V and J are TRBV4-1 and TRBJ1-1; tentatively, D is TRBD1 (5 bases). Germline V lookup: CDR1 MGHRA, CDR2 YSYEKL. The CDR3 has 14 amino acids. Trimming pared 1 base from V and 3 bases from J, leaving 9 bases between. The CDR3 region has the DNA TGCGCCAGCAGCCAAGTGCGGGGGGACACTGAAGCTTTCTTT. Its protein product is CASSQVRGDTEAFF.

This clone was counted a few times. The chain is built from TRBV6-5 and TRBJ1-4, with D tentatively TRBD1 (6 bases). V lost 4 bases and J 8 bases, leaving 11 bases between the germline ends. The CDR3 spans 13 residues. In germline, CDR1 is MNHEY, CDR2 SVGAGI. The CDR3 reads CASSSQGYEKLFF. Written as DNA, the CDR3 is TGTGCCAGCAGTTCCCAGGGGTACGAAAAACTGTTTTTT.

V gene TRBV6-5 combines with J gene TRBJ1-2; 7 bases are a match to TRBD1. Germline V CDR1 and CDR2: MNHEY, SVGAGI. This CDR3 contains 12 residues. The V segment lost 8 bases and the J segment 5 bases; nucleotides outside the gene matches: 5. Here the CDR3 DNA reads TGTGCCAGCTCAACAGGGGAGTATGGCTACACCTTC. Protein product: CASSTGEYGYTF.

In regard to this clone: The same CDR3 can be traced to other DNA sequences in this sample. The V gene is TRBV23-1, the J gene TRBJ2-7; D may be TRBD2 (6 bases). TRBV23-1 is sorted into the ORF group, with uncertain function. V lost 0 bases to trimming and J lost 2 bases, with 11 bases between them. This CDR3 is 15 amino acids long. The CDR3 DNA reads as TGCGCCAGCAGTCAATCGCGGGGCAAGGCCTACGAGCAGTACTTC. Protein: CASSQSRGKAYEQYF.

This chain's CDR3 is CASSLGWGQTVLAKNIQYF. CDR3 nucleotides: TGTGCCAGCAGCTTAGGTTGGGGACAGACAGTTCTAGCCAAAAACATTCAGTACTTC. The rearrangement uses TRBV7-9 and TRBJ2-4; 7 bases agree with TRBD1. V lost 1 base and J lost 0; bases outside the gene matches: 12. CDR3 size: 19 residues. Per the germline V gene, CDR1 is SEHNR and CDR2 is FQNEAQ (reference sequence).

The gene calls are TRBV18 and TRBJ1-1; 8 nucleotides agree with TRBD1. With 0 bases clipped from V and 6 bases from J, the junction kept 6 bases outside the gene matches. The CDR3 spans 15 residues. In germline, CDR1 is KGHSH, CDR2 LQKENI. DNA of the CDR3: TGTGCCAGCTCACCACCTTATAACAGGGGGTCTGAAGCTTTCTTT. Amino acids: CASSPPYNRGSEAFF.

The chain couples TRBV6-5 to TRBJ2-7; D is undetermined. The CDR3 contains 15 residues. CDR1 is MNHEY and CDR2 is SVGAGI in the germline V gene. V was shortened by 2 bases and J by 3 bases, with 14 bases between the two germline ends. CDR3: CASSYGSGPGYEQYF. The CDR3 DNA is TGTGCCAGCAGTTACGGGTCCGGTCCGGGCTACGAGCAGTACTTC.

The V and J genes are TRBV11-2 and TRBJ2-3, with 13 bases that match TRBD2. This CDR3 is 17 amino acids long. CDR1 SGHAT and CDR2 FQNNGV come from the germline V gene. V lost 6 bases to trimming and J lost 2 bases; unmatched junction nucleotides: 8. The CDR3 reads CASRHLGLAGNTDTQYF. DNA of the CDR3: TGTGCCAGCAGACATTTGGGACTAGCGGGAAACACAGATACGCAGTATTTT.

The chain uses TRBV10-3 and TRBJ1-2; D is undetermined. The CDR3 is 15 residues long. The V end was cut by 0 bases, the J end by 3 bases, with 11 bases between. Germline values: CDR1 ENHRY, CDR2 SYGVKD. DNA for the CDR3: TGTGCCATCAGTGAGTCCTCCGGCAGGTACTATGGCTACACCTTC. Translation: CAISESSGRYYGYTF.

In this sample, this clone turned up once. The rearrangement uses TRBV9 and TRBJ2-2, with TRBD2 as a possible D gene (5 bases). From germline, CDR1 is SGDLS and CDR2 YYNGEE. V was trimmed by 3 bases and J by 6 bases, leaving 18 bases between them. This CDR3 has 16 residues. CDR3 nucleotide sequence: TGTGCCAGCAGCGCCGTGCCGGGAAGCTACGCCGGGGAGCTGTTTTTT. Protein sequence: CASSAVPGSYAGELFF.

A note on this clone: This sample includes further DNA sequences coding for the same CDR3. The chain carries TRBV7-9 and TRBJ2-6, with D possibly TRBD2 on 5 matching bases. This CDR3 comprises 15 residues. Trimming cost V 1 base and J 2 bases, with 6 bases left between them. CDR1 and CDR2 from the germline V gene are SEHNR and FQNEAQ (reference sequence). CDR3 residues: CASSLGGTGANVLTF. In DNA form, the CDR3 reads TGTGCCAGCAGCTTAGGAGGGACTGGGGCCAACGTCCTGACTTTC.

The CDR3 is CATSRDWSDSGNTIYF. CDR3 in DNA: TGTGCCACCAGCAGAGATTGGTCAGACTCTGGAAACACCATATATTTT. The chain recombines TRBV15 with TRBJ1-3; D unresolved. This CDR3 region has 16 residues. Germline CDR1 is LNHNV and CDR2 is YYDKDF (reference sequence). Trimming cost V 0 bases and J 0 bases, with 9 bases left between them.

This clone has a single count. The chain couples TRBV29-1 to TRBJ1-1; tentative D call: TRBD1 (6 bases). This CDR3 is built from 13 residues. Germline assignment: CDR1 SQVTM and CDR2 ANQGSEA. Between the trimmed V and J ends, which lost 4 bases and 4 bases, there was a span of 13 bases. The CDR3 DNA reads as TGCAGCGTTGTCAGGGGTTCGGGCACTGAAGCTTTCTTT. Residues: CSVVRGSGTEAFF. The variable domain in full, with the rest retrieved from reference TRBV29-1 and TRBJ1-1, is SAVISQKPSRDICQRGTSLTIQCQVDSQVTMMFWYRQQPGQSLTLIATANQGSEATYESGFVIDKFPISRPNLTFSTLTVSNMSPEDSSIYLCSVVRGSGTEAFFGQGTRLTVV.

The chain joins TRBV7-9 to TRBJ1-1, with TRBD1 matching over 7 bases. This CDR3 has 15 amino acids. V lost 7 bases to trimming and J lost 1 base; unmatched junction nucleotides: 9. The germline CDR1 and CDR2 sequences are SEHNR and FQNEAQ (reference sequence). CDR3 DNA sequence: TGTGCCAGCACCGAGGGGGCGACACCGAACACTGAAGCTTTCTTT. Protein product: CASTEGATPNTEAFF.

J is TRBJ2-7 and V is TRBV11-2; D remains ambiguous. This CDR3 is built from 13 residues. Deletions cut 0 bases from V and 3 bases from J, with 6 bases between. Germline V gene sequence: CDR1 SGHAT, CDR2 FQNNGV. The CDR3 bases are TGTGCCAGCAGCTTAGAGGCAGTCTACGAGCAGTACGTC. Its protein is CASSLEAVYEQYV.